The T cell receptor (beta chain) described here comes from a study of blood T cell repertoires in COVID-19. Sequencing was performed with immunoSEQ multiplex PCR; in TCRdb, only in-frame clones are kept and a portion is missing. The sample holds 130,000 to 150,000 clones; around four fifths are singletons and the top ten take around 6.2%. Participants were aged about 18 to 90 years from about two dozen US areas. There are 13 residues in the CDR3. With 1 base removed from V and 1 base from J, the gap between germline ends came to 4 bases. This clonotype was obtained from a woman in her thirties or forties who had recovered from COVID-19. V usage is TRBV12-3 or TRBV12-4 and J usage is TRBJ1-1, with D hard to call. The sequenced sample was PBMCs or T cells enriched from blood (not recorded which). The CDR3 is CASSLVSNTEAFF. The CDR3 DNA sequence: TGTGCCAGCAGTTTAGTCTCGAACACTGAAGCTTTCTTT.